These T cell receptor beta chains were read from a single sample in a study of regulatory T cells in long-lasting Graves disease. In TCRdb, the multiplex PCR reads were re-called with MiXCR into one record per CDR3 protein. Here the sample spans 500,000 to 800,000 distinct CDR3 sequences, 30% being singletons. The specimen comprised peripheral blood mononuclear cells (PBMCs), sampled when the disease was refractory, from a patient treated with antithyroid drugs. These receptors were obtained from a female donor with Graves disease. Both conserved end residues are part of each CDR3. A D gene is named only where the DNA matches it firmly. Some rows have no size entry. The others give once, few or many, or a class for an expanded clone.

D: NA; J: TRBJ2-7; V: TRBV30; size: NA; CDR3: CAWSRQPDEQYF; DNA: TGTGCCTGGAGTAGGCAGCCTGACGAGCAGTACTTC
D: NA; J: TRBJ1-1; V: TRBV30; size: few; CDR3: CAWSSSLNTEAFF; DNA: TGTGCCTGGAGTTCATCCCTGAACACTGAAGCTTTCTTT
D: NA; J: TRBJ1-5; V: TRBV24-1; size: NA; CDR3: CATSDQSSGGNQPQHF; DNA: TGTGCCACCAGTGATCAATCGTCAGGGGGCAATCAGCCCCAGCATTTT
D: NA; J: TRBJ1-5; V: TRBV28; size: many; CDR3: CASRSLLGATSNQPQHF; DNA: TGTGCCAGCAGGTCCCTGTTGGGGGCGACTAGCAATCAGCCCCAGCATTTT
D: NA; J: TRBJ2-7; V: TRBV6-5; size: few; CDR3: CASSYGGGGEQYF; DNA: TGTGCCAGCAGTTACGGGGGCGGTGGCGAGCAGTACTTC
D: NA; J: TRBJ2-7; V: TRBV30; size: NA; CDR3: CAWSVRTGVSHEQYF; DNA: TGTGCCTGGAGTGTACGAACGGGAGTTAGCCACGAGCAGTACTTC
D: NA; J: TRBJ2-4; V: TRBV3-1; size: NA; CDR3: CASSQGGSAANIQYF; DNA: TGTGCCAGCAGCCAAGGTGGATCGGCAGCGAACATTCAGTACTTC
D: TRBD2; J: TRBJ2-1; V: TRBV11-2; size: NA; CDR3: CASSLDPGLAVYNEQFF; DNA: TGTGCCAGCAGCTTAGACCCGGGACTAGCAGTTTACAATGAGCAGTTCTTC
D: NA; J: TRBJ2-5; V: TRBV25-1; size: NA; CDR3: CASSAPGETQYF; DNA: TGTGCCAGCAGTGCTCCGGGCGAGACCCAGTACTTC
D: TRBD2; J: TRBJ2-2; V: TRBV7-3; size: once; CDR3: CASSLTSGLAGASGELFF; DNA: TGTGCCAGCAGCTTAACTTCTGGACTAGCGGGAGCGTCCGGGGAGCTGTTTTTT
D: TRBD1; J: TRBJ2-5; V: TRBV9; size: NA; CDR3: CASSETGGTGTQYF; DNA: TGTGCCAGCAGTGAGACAGGGGGCACGGGGACCCAGTACTTC
D: NA; J: TRBJ1-5; V: TRBV6-1; size: once; CDR3: CASRLTVNQPQHF; DNA: TGTGCCAGCAGACTGACAGTCAATCAGCCCCAGCATTTT
D: NA; J: TRBJ2-5; V: TRBV3-1; size: NA; CDR3: CASSQDRTEGETQYF; DNA: TGTGCCAGCAGCCAAGATCGGACAGAGGGAGAGACCCAGTACTTC
D: TRBD2; J: TRBJ2-7; V: TRBV6-1; size: few; CDR3: CASSPSGGVGEQYF; DNA: TGTGCCAGCAGTCCTTCGGGAGGGGTAGGCGAGCAGTACTTC
D: TRBD2; J: TRBJ2-2; V: TRBV12-5; size: many; CDR3: CASGSGLAGTGELFF; DNA: TGTGCTAGTGGTTCAGGACTAGCGGGAACCGGGGAGCTGTTTTTT
D: TRBD1; J: TRBJ1-6; V: TRBV20-1; size: NA; CDR3: CSAPGQVDSPLHF; DNA: TGCAGTGCCCCGGGACAGGTGGATTCACCCCTCCACTTT
D: NA; J: TRBJ1-2; V: TRBV29-1; size: NA; CDR3: CSASPGYTF; DNA: TGCAGCGCGTCCCCAGGCTACACCTTC
D: TRBD2; J: TRBJ2-2; V: TRBV30; size: few; CDR3: CAWIMGLAGVVNTGELFF; DNA: TGTGCCTGGATCATGGGACTAGCGGGAGTCGTGAACACCGGGGAGCTGTTTTTT
D: TRBD1; J: TRBJ1-5; V: TRBV10-3; size: NA; CDR3: CAISELGTGNQPQHF; DNA: TGTGCCATCAGTGAGCTCGGGACAGGCAATCAGCCCCAGCATTTT
D: NA; J: TRBJ1-1; V: TRBV7-8; size: few; CDR3: CASSLAQPGLAEAFF; DNA: TGTGCCAGCAGCTTAGCGCAGCCAGGGTTAGCTGAAGCTTTCTTT
D: TRBD1; J: TRBJ1-2; V: TRBV12-3/TRBV12-4; size: many; CDR3: CASSPSGTGNGYTF; DNA: TGTGCCAGCTCCCCTTCCGGGACAGGGAATGGCTACACCTTC
D: NA; J: TRBJ1-2; V: TRBV15; size: NA; CDR3: CVTSREGPLTAPTGYTF; DNA: TGTGTCACCAGCAGAGAGGGACCCCTCACAGCGCCTACTGGCTACACCTTC
D: TRBD2; J: TRBJ2-7; V: TRBV7-3; size: NA; CDR3: CASSIGLAGISEQYF; DNA: TGTGCCAGCAGCATCGGACTAGCGGGAATTTCCGAGCAGTACTTC
D: NA; J: TRBJ1-6; V: TRBV3-1; size: few; CDR3: CASSQVIIGSPLHF; DNA: TGTGCCAGCAGCCAAGTTATAATCGGTTCACCCCTCCACTTT
D: NA; J: TRBJ1-2; V: TRBV12-3/TRBV12-4; size: many; CDR3: CASNPTVNGYGYTF; DNA: TGTGCCAGCAACCCGACGGTGAATGGCTATGGCTACACCTTC
D: TRBD1; J: TRBJ1-6; V: TRBV3-1; size: few; CDR3: CASRDRLNSPLHF; DNA: TGTGCCAGCAGGGACAGGTTGAATTCACCCCTCCACTTT
D: TRBD1; J: TRBJ1-6; V: TRBV7-2; size: NA; CDR3: CASSPDVGQGGSPLHF; DNA: TGTGCCAGCAGCCCCGATGTTGGTCAGGGGGGATCACCCCTCCACTTT
D: NA; J: TRBJ1-3; V: TRBV12-3/TRBV12-4; size: NA; CDR3: CASSLRADPSGNTIYF; DNA: TGTGCCAGCAGTTTAAGGGCGGACCCATCTGGAAACACCATATATTTT
D: NA; J: TRBJ2-7; V: TRBV20-1; size: few; CDR3: CSVNSGNSYEQYF; DNA: TGCAGTGTTAATAGCGGTAACTCCTACGAGCAGTACTTC
D: TRBD1; J: TRBJ1-4; V: TRBV7-2; size: NA; CDR3: CASSPRDRGPGEKLFF; DNA: TGTGCCAGCAGCCCCCGGGACAGGGGTCCTGGTGAAAAACTGTTTTTT
D: NA; J: TRBJ2-5; V: TRBV7-2; size: many; CDR3: CASSSSSETQYF; DNA: TGTGCCAGCAGCTCCTCTTCAGAGACCCAGTACTTC